What follows are 16 T cell receptor beta chains derived from one specimen sequenced in a study of molecular identifiers for immune sequencing clone quantification. MiXCR was run by TCRdb on the PCR reads, yielding one entry per CDR3 protein. The table records 490,000 or so distinct CDR3 sequences, approximately 25% of them present only once. Source material: naive CD8+ T cells from blood, with Jurkat cell RNA spiked in. Subset here: FACS-sorted CD8+CD4-CCR7+CD45RA+ naive T cells. Receptor source: a human donor in good health. Some libraries in this study had Jurkat cell RNA spiked in.

This clonotype has ten or more counts. The V and J genes are TRBV30 and TRBJ2-3, with 7 bases lining up with TRBD2. J gave up 1 base and V 8 bases, and 6 bases lay outside the gene matches. The CDR3 contains 13 residues. Per the germline V gene, CDR1 is GTSNPN and CDR2 is SVGIG (reference sequence). CDR3 sequence: CATGLVGTDTQYF. CDR3 nucleotides: TGTGCCACCGGACTAGTGGGCACAGATACGCAGTATTTT.

This clonotype was seen repeatedly, ten times or more. This sequence joins TRBV7-2 and TRBJ1-3; D is possibly TRBD1 (6 bases). CDR3 size: 14 residues. The V gene lost 6 bases and the J gene lost 0 bases, with 9 bases spanning the gap. The germline gives CDR1 SGHTA, CDR2 FQGNSA. As DNA, the CDR3 is TGTGCCAGCAGAACAGGGTTCTCTGGAAACACCATATATTTT. This sequence encodes CASRTGFSGNTIYF. Variable domain in full (rest from reference TRBV7-2 and TRBJ1-3): GAGVSQSPSNKVTEKGKDVELRCDPISGHTALYWYRQSLGQGLEFLIYFQGNSAPDKSGLPSDRFSAERTGGSVSTLTIQRTQQEDSAVYLCASRTGFSGNTIYFGEGSWLTVV.

Many counts were recorded for this clonotype. The J gene is TRBJ2-1, the V gene TRBV13, with 8 positions matching TRBD1. Germline-derived CDR1 and CDR2 are PRHDT and FYEKMQ (reference sequence). The CDR3 consists of 15 residues. The junction had 16 bases not matched to a gene; V was cut back by 3 bases and J by 15 bases. The CDR3, as DNA: TGTGCCAGCAGCTTCGTCGGACAGGGCAGGACCGGGAGGTTCTTC. Protein: CASSFVGQGRTGRFF. Full variable domain (missing parts from reference TRBV13 and TRBJ2-1): AAGVIQSPRHLIKEKRETATLKCYPIPRHDTVYWYQQGPGQDPQFLISFYEKMQSDKGSIPDRFSAQQFSDYHSELNMSSLELGDSALYFCASSFVGQGRTGRFFGPGTRLTVL.

This chain connects TRBV9 to TRBJ2-1; 13 bases line up with TRBD2. CDR1 and CDR2 from the germline V gene are SGDLS and YYNGEE. The CDR3 covers 16 residues. The trim removed 0 bases at V and 6 bases at J, leaving 3 bases unmatched. CDR3 sequence: CASSVETSGRANEQFF. The CDR3 DNA sequence: TGTGCCAGCAGCGTAGAAACTAGCGGGAGGGCCAATGAGCAGTTCTTC.

This clonotype was counted at least ten times. This chain links TRBV6-5 with TRBJ2-5; D is uncertain. Trimming removed 8 bases at V and 0 bases at J, with 7 bases between. This CDR3 spans 12 amino acids. Germline V lookup: CDR1 MNHEY, CDR2 SVGAGI. CDR3 bases: TGTGCCAGCTCGATGTACCAAGAGACCCAGTACTTC. As protein: CASSMYQETQYF.

This clonotype appeared many times. The genes are TRBV3-1 and TRBJ1-2, with 9 bases that match TRBD1. Germline lookup yields CDR1 LGHDT and CDR2 YNNKEL (reference sequence). The CDR3 extends over 15 amino acids. V lost 1 base, J lost 4 bases, and 4 bases stayed unmatched. CDR3 amino acids: CASSQVDRGTYGYTF. CDR3 bases: TGTGCCAGCAGCCAAGTGGACAGGGGAACCTATGGCTACACCTTC.

Comment on this clonotype: The CDR3 ends on some other residue instead of the conserved phenylalanine or tryptophan, so this is likely a read error. V usage is TRBV6-2 or TRBV6-3 and J usage is TRBJ2-7; D is undetermined. The length of the CDR3 is 14 residues. The V end was cut by 2 bases, the J end by 0 bases, with 8 bases between. Germline CDR1 is MNHEY and CDR2 is SVGEGT. This CDR3 reads CASSYLGLSYEQYI. CDR3 nucleotides: TGTGCCAGCAGTTACCTCGGCCTCTCCTACGAGCAGTACATC.

V and J are TRBV27 and TRBJ2-3, with D unresolved. CDR3 length: 13 residues. V dropped 1 base and J dropped 6 bases, with 8 bases sitting between them. The germline gives CDR1 MNHEY, CDR2 SMNVEV (reference sequence). CDR3 bases: TGTGCCAGCAGTTTATTAGGGATTGATACGCAGTATTTT. It codes for CASSLLGIDTQYF.

This clonotype was counted ten times or more. The rearrangement joins TRBV5-4 to TRBJ2-5, with D possibly being TRBD2 (5 bases). This CDR3 is 15 amino acids long. Germline CDR1 and CDR2: SGHNT and YYREEE (reference sequence). The V end lost 2 bases, the J end lost 6 bases, and 17 bases lay between the germline ends. The CDR3 DNA follows: TGTGCCAGCAGCTTTTCTTTGGAGGAGGCAAAGACCCAGTACTTC. Protein product: CASSFSLEEAKTQYF.

V usage is TRBV18 and J usage is TRBJ2-5; TRBD2 might be the D (5 bases). The CDR3 spans 14 residues. Trimming left V 5 bases short and J 4 bases short, with 14 bases between. Germline CDR1 reads KGHSH; CDR2 reads LQKENI. CDR3 loop: CASSRPPEVETQYF. The DNA for the CDR3 is TGTGCCAGCTCAAGACCTCCGGAGGTAGAGACCCAGTACTTC.

The chain carries TRBV29-1 and TRBJ2-3; 8 positions agree with TRBD2. Germline CDR1 SQVTM, CDR2 ANQGSEA. The CDR3 is 14 amino acids. The CDR3 DNA follows: TGCGGCCCCACCCTGGCGGGGGGTGGAGATACGCAGTATTTT. The encoded protein is CGPTLAGGGDTQYF.

In its sample, this clonotype was seen many times. This chain connects TRBV29-1 to TRBJ2-7; TRBD2 agrees at 12 bases. The CDR3 has 14 residues. Germline V gene sequence: CDR1 SQVTM, CDR2 ANQGSEA. J gave up 4 bases and V 1 base, and 2 bases lay outside the gene matches. For the CDR3, the DNA is TGCAGCGTTGAAGGACTAGCGGGAGAGTACGAGCAGTACTTC. Its protein is CSVEGLAGEYEQYF.

V and J are TRBV19 and TRBJ1-1, with D possibly matching TRBD1 (6 bases). Trimming took off 7 bases at V and 0 bases at J, with 18 bases between the two ends. CDR3 size: 16 residues. The germline V gene has CDR1 LNHDA and CDR2 SQIVND (reference sequence). CDR3 region: CASIIPATGMNTEAFF. CDR3 sequence (DNA): TGTGCCAGTATTATCCCCGCGACAGGAATGAACACTGAAGCTTTCTTT. The variable domain in full, with the rest retrieved from reference TRBV19 and TRBJ1-1, is DGGITQSPKYLFRKEGQNVTLSCEQNLNHDAMYWYRQDPGQGLRLIYYSQIVNDFQKGDIAEGYSVSREKKESFPLTVTSAQKNPTAFYLCASIIPATGMNTEAFFGQGTRLTVV.

This clonotype was detected ten times or more. The genes are TRBV7-2 and TRBJ2-5; 11 nucleotides agree with TRBD2. Losses at the gene ends were 3 bases for V and 4 bases for J; bases not matched to a gene: 4. CDR3 length: 15 amino acids. Germline CDR1 and CDR2: SGHTA and FQGNSA. This CDR3 is CASSFSGGAVETQYF. The CDR3 DNA reads as TGTGCCAGCAGCTTTAGCGGGGGGGCCGTAGAGACCCAGTACTTC. Full variable domain (remainder filled in from reference TRBV7-2 and TRBJ2-5): GAGVSQSPSNKVTEKGKDVELRCDPISGHTALYWYRQSLGQGLEFLIYFQGNSAPDKSGLPSDRFSAERTGGSVSTLTIQRTQQEDSAVYLCASSFSGGAVETQYFGPGTRLLVL.

V and J are TRBV9 and TRBJ2-3, with 12 nucleotides matching TRBD2. V gave up 0 bases and J gave up 0 bases; unmatched junction bases: 2. CDR1 and CDR2 from the germline V gene are SGDLS and YYNGEE. The CDR3 has 17 residues. CDR3 loop: CASSVGTSGASTDTQYF. CDR3 coding DNA: TGTGCCAGCAGCGTAGGGACTAGCGGGGCTAGCACAGATACGCAGTATTTT.

There are many counts of this clonotype. The V and J genes are TRBV7-9 and TRBJ2-5, with D tentatively TRBD1 (5 bases). V was pared by 0 bases and J by 1 base, with 9 bases between. Germline V gene sequence: CDR1 SEHNR, CDR2 FQNEAQ (reference sequence). This CDR3 contains 15 residues. CDR3 region: CASSLAVGPQETQYF. CDR3 bases: TGTGCCAGCAGCTTAGCTGTGGGGCCCCAAGAGACCCAGTACTTC.